This T cell receptor (beta chain) came from a study of blood T cell repertoires in COVID-19. Study-level background: Acute-phase and convalescent COVID-19 samples originated in the United States, Italy and Spain. The cDNA or gDNA used as material had been derived from T cells, B-cell-depleted T cells, or PBMCs.

V was pared by 3 bases and J by 4 bases, with 10 bases between. CDR3 length: 13 residues. The germline CDR1 and CDR2 sequences are SGHRS and YFSETQ. This clone came up a few times. Sequenced by immunoSEQ multiplex PCR; TCRdb stores in-frame clones only, minus some. Altogether roughly 180,000 clones are present, approximately 87% being singletons, with the ten largest covering around 4.3%. Membership in each cohort depended on participant-reported clinical history. Symptom resolution, clearance, or two negative PCRs marked donors in Cohort 3 as recovered. The sequence was collected from a woman in her forties or fifties who had recovered from COVID-19. The source material was PBMCs or T cells enriched from blood (not recorded which). This chain links TRBV5-1 with TRBJ1-1; D may be TRBD1 (5 bases). The CDR3 loop is CASSSTASTEAFF. As DNA, the CDR3 is TGCGCCAGCAGCTCGACAGCGAGCACTGAAGCTTTCTTT.